This entry lists 17 T cell receptor beta chains sequenced from one sample in a study of immune characteristics of hereditary and idiopathic chronic pancreatitis. The method was immunoSEQ multiplex PCR; TCRdb's version includes in-frame clones alone and lacks a portion of them. The table includes about 14,000 clones, around four fifths detected once. Patients having total pancreatectomy with islet autotransplantation provided the chronic pancreatitis pancreas tissue. Sequencing was done on a sample of pancreas tissue with hereditary chronic pancreatitis. These receptors came from a human donor with chronic pancreatitis.

The CDR3 protein is CASSLTLTQFF. The DNA of the CDR3 is TGTGCCAGCAGCTTGACACTGACCCAGTTCTTC. The chain combines TRBV7-9 with TRBJ2-1; D is undetermined. Looked up from germline, CDR1 is SEHNR and CDR2 is FQNEAQ (reference sequence). This CDR3 has 11 residues. Trimming pared 3 bases from V and 13 bases from J, leaving 10 bases between.

The chain employs TRBV19 and TRBJ2-3; the match to TRBD2 covers 12 bases. Germline assignment: CDR1 LNHDA and CDR2 SQIVND (reference sequence). V trimming: 2 bases; J trimming: 4 bases; junction bases outside the gene matches: 4. The CDR3 is made up of 16 amino acids. Written as DNA, the CDR3 is TGTGCCAGTAGTATATTCGGACTAGCGGGATCAGATACGCAGTATTTT. Its protein is CASSIFGLAGSDTQYF.

This chain connects TRBV13 to TRBJ2-3; D is undetermined. This CDR3 contains 12 residues. Germline V lookup: CDR1 PRHDT, CDR2 FYEKMQ (reference sequence). The V and J ends lost 5 bases and 1 base respectively, with 4 bases between them. The CDR3 DNA reads as TGTGCCAGCAGCACCGGCACAGATACGCAGTATTTT. Residues: CASSTGTDTQYF. The full variable domain, rest sourced from reference TRBV13 and TRBJ2-3, is AAGVIQSPRHLIKEKRETATLKCYPIPRHDTVYWYQQGPGQDPQFLISFYEKMQSDKGSIPDRFSAQQFSDYHSELNMSSLELGDSALYFCASSTGTDTQYFGPGTRLTVL.

The rearrangement uses TRBV6-4 and TRBJ2-1; 9 nucleotides align to TRBD2. CDR1 is MRHNA, CDR2 SNTAGT, per germline. Trimming took 6 bases from V and 8 from J; bases not matched to a gene: 11. This CDR3 is 15 amino acids long. The DNA for the CDR3 is TGTGCCAGCAGGGAGACTAGCGGAGGGGGGGATGAGCAGTTCTTC. It encodes CASRETSGGGDEQFF.

The chain recombines TRBV7-3 with TRBJ2-3; TRBD1 is a possible D gene (5 bases). The CDR3 spans 14 residues. V was shortened by 5 bases and J by 0 bases, with 9 bases between the two germline ends. The germline gives CDR1 SGHTA, CDR2 FQGTGA. The CDR3: CASSRQRSTDTQYF. The CDR3 nucleotides are TGTGCCAGCAGCCGACAGAGAAGCACAGATACGCAGTATTTT.

This sequence joins TRBV28 and TRBJ1-1, with TRBD1 as a possible D gene (5 bases). CDR3 length equals 12 residues. Germline CDR1 MDHEN, CDR2 SYDVKM. Trimming took 4 bases from V and 10 from J, leaving 13 bases between them. DNA of the CDR3: TGTGCCAGCAGTTCCCCTGGGGGGGGAGCTTTCTTT. Translating it yields CASSSPGGGAFF.

The gene calls are TRBV6-1 and TRBJ2-1; 11 nucleotides align to TRBD2. The germline gives CDR1 MNHNS, CDR2 SASEGT. There are 15 residues in the CDR3. Trimming took 0 bases from V and 6 from J; bases not matched to a gene: 1. The chain's CDR3 is CASSEASGGGNEQFF. The CDR3 region has the DNA TGTGCCAGCAGTGAAGCTAGCGGGGGGGGCAATGAGCAGTTCTTC.

This chain uses TRBV5-1 with TRBJ2-6; D gene unclear. From germline, CDR1 is SGHRS and CDR2 YFSETQ. The CDR3 loop spans 16 amino acids. With 4 bases removed from V and 0 bases from J, the gap between germline ends came to 11 bases. The CDR3 bases are TGCGCCAGCAGCCGAAGTCCAGGCTCTGGGGCCAACGTCCTGACTTTC. Its translation: CASSRSPGSGANVLTF.

The chain uses TRBV5-1 and TRBJ2-3; 11 positions match TRBD2. Per germline, CDR1 SGHRS and CDR2 YFSETQ. V gave up 0 bases and J gave up 2 bases; unmatched junction bases: 2. The CDR3 totals 16 residues. The CDR3: CASSLGLAGNTDTQYF. The DNA for the CDR3 is TGCGCCAGCAGCTTGGGACTAGCGGGGAACACAGATACGCAGTATTTT.

The gene calls are TRBV19 and TRBJ1-2, with D possibly being TRBD1 (5 bases). Trimming removed 3 bases from V and 0 bases from J, with 11 bases in between. The CDR3 totals 15 residues. CDR1 and CDR2 from the germline V gene are LNHDA and SQIVND (reference sequence). CDR3: CASSMGRQSNYGYTF. CDR3 DNA sequence: TGTGCCAGTAGTATGGGCAGACAGTCTAACTATGGCTACACCTTC. Full variable domain (rest looked up from reference TRBV19 and TRBJ1-2): DGGITQSPKYLFRKEGQNVTLSCEQNLNHDAMYWYRQDPGQGLRLIYYSQIVNDFQKGDIAEGYSVSREKKESFPLTVTSAQKNPTAFYLCASSMGRQSNYGYTFGSGTRLTVV.

The rearrangement uses TRBV28 and TRBJ2-1; D gene uncertain. Looked up from germline, CDR1 is MDHEN and CDR2 is SYDVKM. The CDR3 consists of 12 residues. With 6 bases removed from V and 11 bases from J, the gap between germline ends came to 14 bases. Written as DNA, the CDR3 is TGTGCCAGCAGGAAACTCACCGGACAGCAGTTCTTC. Protein: CASRKLTGQQFF.

This chain uses TRBV6-5 with TRBJ2-1, with 10 positions matching TRBD2. CDR1 and CDR2 from the germline V gene are MNHEY and SVGAGI. J gave up 9 bases and V 5 bases, and 10 bases lay outside the gene matches. The length of the CDR3 is 15 residues. The CDR3 region is CASSLTGTSVTEQFF. DNA of the CDR3: TGTGCCAGCAGTCTAACCGGGACTAGCGTAACTGAGCAGTTCTTC.

This clone was counted once. The rearrangement uses TRBV19 and TRBJ2-2; possibly TRBD1 for D (6 bases). The V end lost 4 bases, the J end lost 3 bases, and 9 bases lay between the germline ends. The germline V gene has CDR1 LNHDA and CDR2 SQIVND (reference sequence). This CDR3 contains 14 residues. The CDR3 region is CASSRPGDTGELFF. The CDR3 DNA is TGTGCCAGTAGTAGGCCAGGGGACACCGGGGAGCTGTTTTTT.

The chain couples TRBV7-2 to TRBJ1-2; 8 nucleotides match TRBD1. The CDR3 totals 15 residues. Germline CDR1 reads SGHTA; CDR2 reads FQGNSA. V lost 1 base and J lost 4; bases outside the gene matches: 5. CDR3 sequence: CASSLEQGGGYGYTF. In DNA, the CDR3 is TGTGCCAGCAGCTTAGAACAGGGGGGCGGCTATGGCTACACCTTC.

This clone was counted between two and nine times. The J gene is TRBJ2-2, the V gene TRBV4-2, with D uncertain. The germline V and J ends were trimmed by 5 bases and 4 bases, with 8 bases remaining between them. Germline CDR1 and CDR2: LGHNA and YNFKEQ. The CDR3 is 13 residues long. For the CDR3, the DNA is TGTGCCAGCAGCGAAACCTCCACCGGGGAGCTGTTTTTT. Translation: CASSETSTGELFF.

V usage is TRBV6-5 and J usage is TRBJ1-1, with 9 bases matching TRBD1. J lost 1 base, V lost 5 bases, and 5 bases had no gene match. Per the germline V gene, CDR1 is MNHEY and CDR2 is SVGAGI. This CDR3 has 15 amino acids. The CDR3 region has the DNA TGTGCCAGCAGTCAGACAGGGGGGAAGAACACTGAAGCTTTCTTT. The encoded protein is CASSQTGGKNTEAFF.

The chain joins TRBV2 to TRBJ1-5, with 9 bases aligning to TRBD1. CDR1 is SNHLY and CDR2 is FYNNEI in the germline V gene. V gave up 4 bases and J gave up 6 bases; unmatched junction bases: 4. The CDR3 consists of 14 residues. The CDR3 loop reads CASSGTGESQPQHF. Here the CDR3 DNA reads TGTGCCAGCAGTGGGACAGGGGAGAGTCAGCCCCAGCATTTT. The full variable domain, completed using reference TRBV2 and TRBJ1-5, is EPEVTQTPSHQVTQMGQEVILRCVPISNHLYFYWYRQILGQKVEFLVSFYNNEISEKSEIFDDQFSVERPDGSNFTLKIRSTKLEDSAMYFCASSGTGESQPQHFGDGTRLSIL.